The sequence of this T cell receptor beta chain was determined in a study of control samples from healthy donors and cancer patients. Measured with immunoSEQ multiplex PCR; TCRdb has only the in-frame clones, and not every one. The profile shows about 39,000 clones, less than 85% of them singletons. The germline V gene encodes CDR1 MDHEN and CDR2 SYDVKM. V was cut by 7 bases and J by 12 bases, with 25 bases left in between. The CDR3 sequence is 14 residues long. This rearrangement joins TRBV28 to TRBJ2-7; D might be TRBD1 (7 bases). The sequenced sample was blood. The clonotype comes from a man aged 55-75 years in good health. Here the CDR3 DNA reads TGTGCCAGCACCCCCCCTCTGGAGGGGGCCTGTCTGTACTTC. Translation: CASTPPLEGACLYF.